The 21 T cell receptor beta chains below come from one sample, sequenced in a study of response to subunit inactivated influenza vaccine. TCRdb reprocessed the RT-PCR reads via MiXCR and lists one record per CDR3 protein. The sample shows 400,000 to 650,000 distinct CDR3 sequences, roughly 7.6% of them seen only once. The sample here was PBMCs from blood, taken less than 30 months after vaccination. The receptor source for this set is a man aged 50 to 75 who received an inactivated influenza vaccine.

The chain carries TRBV7-9 and TRBJ1-2; D is uncertain. CDR1 and CDR2 (germline): SEHNR, FQNEAQ (reference sequence). The CDR3 sequence is 15 residues long. The germline V and J ends were trimmed by 3 bases and 0 bases, with 11 bases remaining between them. In DNA form, the CDR3 reads TGTGCCAGCAGCTTTCCCAGGATAGCTAACTATGGCTACACCTTC. Translating gives CASSFPRIANYGYTF.

The chain employs TRBV5-1 and TRBJ2-6; the match to TRBD1 covers 10 bases. Germline assignment: CDR1 SGHRS and CDR2 YFSETQ. The CDR3 contains 18 residues. Germline trimming cut 0 bases from V and 0 bases from J; bases unmatched to any gene: 3. CDR3 protein: CASSLVGQGSSGANVLTF. Here the CDR3 DNA reads TGCGCCAGCAGCTTGGTGGGACAGGGGAGCTCTGGGGCCAACGTCCTGACTTTC.

The chain links TRBV10-3 to TRBJ2-3, with D perhaps TRBD1 (5 bases). Trimming removed 4 bases from V and 4 bases from J, with 9 bases in between. The CDR3 spans 13 residues. Germline V gene lookup returns CDR1 ENHRY and CDR2 SYGVKD. This chain's CDR3 is CAISGTRPDTQYF. Here the CDR3 DNA reads TGTGCCATCAGTGGGACACGTCCAGATACGCAGTATTTT.

This clonotype was recorded at least ten times. CDR3 in amino acids: CASSLAVAASYNEQFF. DNA of the CDR3: TGCGCCAGCAGCTTGGCGGTAGCGGCCTCCTACAATGAGCAGTTCTTC. The chain uses TRBV5-1 and TRBJ2-1; D is possibly TRBD2 (6 bases). This CDR3 contains 16 residues. From germline, CDR1 is SGHRS and CDR2 YFSETQ. Between the trimmed V and J ends, which lost 0 bases and 0 bases, there was a span of 10 bases.

The chain couples TRBV10-1 to TRBJ2-3; no clear D gene. The V gene's germline CDR1 is WNHNN and CDR2 SYGVQD (reference sequence). The V gene lost 6 bases and the J gene lost 0 bases, with 10 bases spanning the gap. The CDR3 has 14 residues. The CDR3, as DNA: TGCGCCAGCAGCCTAAAACTTAGCACAGATACGCAGTATTTT. This codes for CASSLKLSTDTQYF.

There are a few counts of this clonotype. This sequence joins TRBV20-1 and TRBJ2-3, with TRBD1 matching 12 bases. The V gene end was trimmed by 3 bases and the J gene end by 6 bases; junction bases not matched to a gene: 4. From germline, CDR1 is DFQATT and CDR2 SNEGSKA (reference sequence). This CDR3 contains 14 residues. The CDR3 sequence: CSASRDRGRDTQYF. The CDR3 nucleotides are TGCAGTGCTAGCCGGGACAGGGGGCGCGATACGCAGTATTTT.

The chain is built from TRBV5-1 and TRBJ2-5; the D gene is possibly TRBD1 (6 bases). This CDR3 has 14 amino acids. V dropped 4 bases and J dropped 0 bases, with 10 bases sitting between them. Looked up from germline, CDR1 is SGHRS and CDR2 is YFSETQ. CDR3 sequence: CASSPRTDQETQYF. The DNA for the CDR3 is TGCGCCAGCAGCCCCAGGACAGACCAAGAGACCCAGTACTTC. Supplemented by reference TRBV5-1 and TRBJ2-5, the full variable domain reads KAGVTQTPRYLIKTRGQQVTLSCSPISGHRSVSWYQQTPGQGLQFLFEYFSETQRNKGNFPGRFSGRQFSNSRSEMNVSTLELGDSALYLCASSPRTDQETQYFGPGTRLLVL.

This clonotype was counted ten times or more. The rearrangement joins TRBV4-3 to TRBJ1-1; D is undetermined. The germline CDR1 and CDR2 sequences are LGHNA and YSLEER. Trimming removed 0 bases at V and 4 bases at J, with 9 bases between. The CDR3 loop spans 14 amino acids. The CDR3 here is CASSQDWRSTEAFF. In nucleotides, the CDR3 is TGCGCCAGCAGCCAAGATTGGAGGAGCACTGAAGCTTTCTTT.

The gene calls are TRBV20-1 and TRBJ1-3; D gene ambiguous. The germline gives CDR1 DFQATT, CDR2 SNEGSKA (reference sequence). Trimming pared 1 base from V and 0 bases from J, leaving 10 bases between. CDR3 length: 15 residues. This CDR3 reads CSARVAASSGNTIYF. The CDR3 region has the DNA TGCAGTGCTAGAGTGGCAGCGAGCTCTGGAAACACCATATATTTT.

This clonotype showed up many times. J is TRBJ1-1 and V is TRBV10-3; unclear D gene. V gave up 2 bases and J gave up 4 bases, with 11 bases separating them. Germline CDR1 reads ENHRY; CDR2 reads SYGVKD. The CDR3 extends over 14 amino acids. Here the CDR3 reads CAISEKLAGTEAFF. CDR3 DNA sequence: TGTGCCATCAGTGAGAAGTTGGCTGGCACTGAAGCTTTCTTT.

V gene TRBV5-5 combines with J gene TRBJ2-2, with TRBD1 identical over 10 bases. V lost 2 bases and J lost 6; bases outside the gene matches: 7. This CDR3 spans 16 amino acids. Germline V gene lookup returns CDR1 SGHKS and CDR2 YYEKEE (reference sequence). In DNA form, the CDR3 reads TGTGCCAGCAGCTTCCGTCCCGGGACAGGGGCCGGGGAGCTGTTTTTT. Its translation is CASSFRPGTGAGELFF.

This chain uses TRBV7-7 with TRBJ2-5; maybe TRBD1 (5 bases). V was clipped by 0 bases and J by 4 bases, with 12 bases between them. Germline V gene sequence: CDR1 SSHAT, CDR2 FNYEAQ (reference sequence). The CDR3 runs to 15 residues. This CDR3 is CASSLADDRLETQYF. CDR3 in DNA: TGTGCCAGCAGCTTAGCGGACGACAGATTAGAGACCCAGTACTTC.

This clonotype was observed many times. The chain couples TRBV9 to TRBJ1-1; D remains ambiguous. Trimming cost V 1 base and J 1 base, with 11 bases left between them. The length of the CDR3 is 15 residues. Germline V gives CDR1 SGDLS, CDR2 YYNGEE. The CDR3 protein is CASSVSPFANTEAFF. As DNA, the CDR3 is TGTGCCAGCAGCGTATCCCCTTTTGCGAACACTGAAGCTTTCTTT.

The chain employs TRBV20-1 and TRBJ2-3, with TRBD2 matching over 8 bases. CDR3 length equals 12 residues. The J segment lost 15 bases and the V segment lost 1 base, leaving 9 bases of the junction unmatched. The germline CDR1 and CDR2 sequences are DFQATT and SNEGSKA (reference sequence). The CDR3 here is CSARGSLAEEYF. In DNA, the CDR3 is TGCAGTGCTAGAGGATCACTAGCGGAGGAATATTTT.

This clonotype was observed a handful of times. This CDR3 is CASSLRLAGGDAIQYF. The CDR3 nucleotides are TGTGCCAGCAGCTTACGACTAGCGGGGGGGGATGCCATTCAGTACTTC. V and J are TRBV11-2 and TRBJ2-4; 14 nucleotides line up with TRBD2. J lost 9 bases, V lost 2 bases, and 6 bases had no gene match. Germline V gene lookup returns CDR1 SGHAT and CDR2 FQNNGV. This CDR3 has 16 residues. Full variable domain (outside the CDR3, taken from reference TRBV11-2 and TRBJ2-4): EAGVAQSPRYKIIEKRQSVAFWCNPISGHATLYWYQQILGQGPKLLIQFQNNGVVDDSQLPKDRFSAERLKGVDSTLKIQPAKLEDSAVYLCASSLRLAGGDAIQYFGAGTRLSVL.

This clonotype has just a few counts. The CDR3: CASLAAGALNEQFF. CDR3 in DNA: TGTGCCAGCCTCGCCGCGGGGGCACTCAATGAGCAGTTCTTC. The chain links TRBV5-6 to TRBJ2-1; possibly TRBD2 for D (7 bases). V was pared by 7 bases and J by 6 bases, with 17 bases between. This CDR3 comprises 14 residues. Germline V gene lookup returns CDR1 SGHDT and CDR2 YYEEEE.

The rearrangement links TRBV19 to TRBJ2-3, with 9 bases that match TRBD2. The CDR3 has 14 amino acids. Germline V CDR1 and CDR2: LNHDA, SQIVND (reference sequence). V trimming: 7 bases; J trimming: 2 bases; junction bases outside the gene matches: 4. The CDR3 DNA is TGTGCCAGTAACCCTAGCGGGGCCACAGATACGCAGTATTTT. Encoded protein: CASNPSGATDTQYF.

The chain recombines TRBV10-3 with TRBJ1-1; 9 bases fit TRBD1. J was trimmed by 3 bases and V by 6 bases; bases with no gene match: 17. The CDR3 is 18 residues long. Germline CDR1 and CDR2: ENHRY and SYGVKD. CDR3 coding DNA: TGTGCCATCAGCGCCACAGGGGGCGCGGGACTCGGGTACACTGAAGCTTTCTTT. Translated: CAISATGGAGLGYTEAFF.

This clonotype was picked up a small number of times. J is TRBJ1-4 and V is TRBV12-3 or TRBV12-4, with D unclear. V was pared by 6 bases and J by 6 bases, with 14 bases between. This CDR3 region has 14 residues. CDR3 residues: CASRAAGGDEKLFF. DNA of the CDR3: TGTGCCAGCAGGGCTGCGGGTGGAGATGAAAAACTGTTTTTT.

This chain uses TRBV29-1 with TRBJ2-1; TRBD2 aligns across 10 bases. CDR3 length: 15 residues. V lost 3 bases, J lost 4 bases, and 6 bases stayed unmatched. CDR1 and CDR2 from the germline V gene are SQVTM and ANQGSEA. CDR3 in DNA: TGCAGCGTTGATCGGAGCGGGAGGGCTTACAATGAGCAGTTCTTC. It specifies CSVDRSGRAYNEQFF.

The rearrangement links TRBV20-1 to TRBJ1-4, with D uncertain. The CDR3 extends over 13 amino acids. V was clipped by 3 bases and J by 2 bases, with 7 bases between them. Germline CDR1 is DFQATT and CDR2 is SNEGSKA (reference sequence). This chain's CDR3 is CSARSGTNEKLFF. The CDR3 DNA follows: TGCAGTGCTAGGAGTGGGACTAATGAAAAACTGTTTTTT.